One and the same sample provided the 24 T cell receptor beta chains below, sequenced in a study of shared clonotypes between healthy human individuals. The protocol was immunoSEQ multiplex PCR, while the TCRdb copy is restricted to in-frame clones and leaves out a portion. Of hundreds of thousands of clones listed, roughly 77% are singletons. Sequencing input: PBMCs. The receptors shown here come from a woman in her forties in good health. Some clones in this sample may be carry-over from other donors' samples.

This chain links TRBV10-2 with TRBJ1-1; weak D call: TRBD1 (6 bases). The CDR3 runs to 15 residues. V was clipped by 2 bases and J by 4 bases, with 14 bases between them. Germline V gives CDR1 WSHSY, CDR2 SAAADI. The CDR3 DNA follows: TGCGCCAGCAGTGAGCCGGGGCAAGGGGGCACTGAAGCTTTCTTT. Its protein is CASSEPGQGGTEAFF.

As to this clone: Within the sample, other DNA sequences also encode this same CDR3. CDR3: CSVDGLAGASYEQYF. In DNA, the CDR3 is TGCAGCGTTGATGGGCTAGCGGGAGCATCCTACGAGCAGTACTTC. The chain has TRBV29-1 and TRBJ2-7, with 10 bases aligning to TRBD2. Germline V CDR1 and CDR2: SQVTM, ANQGSEA. The CDR3 has 15 residues. V shed 3 bases and J 1 base; nucleotides not matched to a gene: 6.

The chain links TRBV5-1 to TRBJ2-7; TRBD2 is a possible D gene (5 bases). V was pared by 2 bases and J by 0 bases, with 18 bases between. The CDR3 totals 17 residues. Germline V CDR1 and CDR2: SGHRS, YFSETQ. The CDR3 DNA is TGCGCCAGCAGCTTAAGGTCTGAGGCGGGCTCCTCCTACGAGCAGTACTTC. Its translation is CASSLRSEAGSSYEQYF. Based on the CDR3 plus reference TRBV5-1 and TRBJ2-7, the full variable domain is KAGVTQTPRYLIKTRGQQVTLSCSPISGHRSVSWYQQTPGQGLQFLFEYFSETQRNKGNFPGRFSGRQFSNSRSEMNVSTLELGDSALYLCASSLRSEAGSSYEQYFGPGTRLTVT.

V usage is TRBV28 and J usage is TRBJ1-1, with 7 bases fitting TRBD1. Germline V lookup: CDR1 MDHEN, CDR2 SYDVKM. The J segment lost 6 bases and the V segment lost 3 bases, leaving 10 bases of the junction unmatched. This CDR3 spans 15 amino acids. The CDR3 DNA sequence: TGTGCCAGCAGTTTCACAAGACAGGGCGGCGCTGAAGCTTTCTTT. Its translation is CASSFTRQGGAEAFF.

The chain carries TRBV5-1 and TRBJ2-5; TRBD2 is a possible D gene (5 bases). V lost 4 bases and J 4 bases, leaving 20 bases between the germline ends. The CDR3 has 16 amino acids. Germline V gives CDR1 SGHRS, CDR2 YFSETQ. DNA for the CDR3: TGCGCCAGCAGCCCCCCGGGGATAGGATTGGGAGAGACCCAGTACTTC. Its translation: CASSPPGIGLGETQYF.

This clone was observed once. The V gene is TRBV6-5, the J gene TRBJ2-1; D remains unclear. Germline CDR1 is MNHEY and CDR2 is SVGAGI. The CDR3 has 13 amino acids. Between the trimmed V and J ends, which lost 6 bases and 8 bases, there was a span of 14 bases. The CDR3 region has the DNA TGTGCCAGCAGATCCCCAGGTTCCCATGAGCAGTTCTTC. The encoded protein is CASRSPGSHEQFF.

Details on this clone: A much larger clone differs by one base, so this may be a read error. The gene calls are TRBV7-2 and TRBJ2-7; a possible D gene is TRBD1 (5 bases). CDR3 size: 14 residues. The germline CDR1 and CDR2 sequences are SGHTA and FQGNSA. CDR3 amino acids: CASSLAGPAHERYF. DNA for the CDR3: TGTGCCAGCAGCTTAGCGGGGCCTGCCCACGAGCGGTACTTC.

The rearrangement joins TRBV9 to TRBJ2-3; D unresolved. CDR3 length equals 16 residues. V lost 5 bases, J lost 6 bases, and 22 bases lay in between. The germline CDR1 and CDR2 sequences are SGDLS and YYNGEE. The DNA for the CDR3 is TGTGCCAGCAGTAATTCGGACGGACCACGAAGGGATACGCAGTATTTT. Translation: CASSNSDGPRRDTQYF.

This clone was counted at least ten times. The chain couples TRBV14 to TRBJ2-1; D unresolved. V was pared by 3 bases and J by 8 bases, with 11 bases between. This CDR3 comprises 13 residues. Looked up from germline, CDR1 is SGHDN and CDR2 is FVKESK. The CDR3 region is CASSQLSIDEQFF. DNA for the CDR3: TGTGCCAGCAGCCAGTTGTCGATCGATGAGCAGTTCTTC.

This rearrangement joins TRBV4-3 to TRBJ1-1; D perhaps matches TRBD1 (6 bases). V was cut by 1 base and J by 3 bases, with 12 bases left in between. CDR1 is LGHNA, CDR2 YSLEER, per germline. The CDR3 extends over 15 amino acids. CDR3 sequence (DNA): TGCGCCAGCAGCCAAGTTCACTGGGGGCACACTGAAGCTTTCTTT. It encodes CASSQVHWGHTEAFF.

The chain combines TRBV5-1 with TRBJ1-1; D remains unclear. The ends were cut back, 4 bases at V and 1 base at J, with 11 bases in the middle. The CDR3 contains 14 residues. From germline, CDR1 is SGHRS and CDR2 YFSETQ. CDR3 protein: CASSRGSSNTEAFF. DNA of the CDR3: TGCGCCAGCAGCCGAGGGTCATCGAACACTGAAGCTTTCTTT.

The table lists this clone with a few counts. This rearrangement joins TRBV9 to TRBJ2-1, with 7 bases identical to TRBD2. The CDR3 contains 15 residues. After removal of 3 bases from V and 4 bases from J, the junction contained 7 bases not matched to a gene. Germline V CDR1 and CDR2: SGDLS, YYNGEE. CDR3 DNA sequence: TGTGCCAGCAGCGCTAGCGGTCGTACTTACAATGAGCAGTTCTTC. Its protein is CASSASGRTYNEQFF.

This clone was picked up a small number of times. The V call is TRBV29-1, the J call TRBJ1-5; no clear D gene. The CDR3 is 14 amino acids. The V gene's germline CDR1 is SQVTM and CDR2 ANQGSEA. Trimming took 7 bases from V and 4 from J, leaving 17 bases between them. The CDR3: CSALTAGTNQPQHF. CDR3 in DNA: TGCAGCGCCCTGACGGCAGGAACGAATCAGCCCCAGCATTTT.

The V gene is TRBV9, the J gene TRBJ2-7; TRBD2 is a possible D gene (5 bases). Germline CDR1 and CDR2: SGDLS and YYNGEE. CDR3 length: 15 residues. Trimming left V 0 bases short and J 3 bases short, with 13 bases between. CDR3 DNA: TGTGCCAGCAGCGTAGCTACGGGGAGAGTCTACGAGCAGTACTTC. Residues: CASSVATGRVYEQYF.

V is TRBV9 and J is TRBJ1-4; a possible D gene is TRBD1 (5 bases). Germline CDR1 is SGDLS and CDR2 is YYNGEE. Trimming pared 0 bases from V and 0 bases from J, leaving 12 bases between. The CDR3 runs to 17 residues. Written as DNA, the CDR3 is TGTGCCAGCAGCGTAGGGGGGTTGGGAGCAACTAATGAAAAACTGTTTTTT. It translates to CASSVGGLGATNEKLFF.

CDR3 residues: CASSPRGGTANTGELFF. The CDR3 DNA sequence: TGTGCCAGCAGCCCAAGGGGCGGGACGGCGAACACCGGGGAGCTGTTTTTT. The chain employs TRBV7-3 and TRBJ2-2, with D perhaps matching TRBD2 (6 bases). Germline CDR1 reads SGHTA; CDR2 reads FQGTGA. Deletions cut 5 bases from V and 0 bases from J, with 16 bases between. There are 17 residues in the CDR3. Looking up the rest from reference TRBV7-3 and TRBJ2-2 gives the full variable domain: GAGVSQTPSNKVTEKGKYVELRCDPISGHTALYWYRQSLGQGPEFLIYFQGTGAADDSGLPNDRFFAVRPEGSVSTLKIQRTERGDSAVYLCASSPRGGTANTGELFFGEGSRLTVL.

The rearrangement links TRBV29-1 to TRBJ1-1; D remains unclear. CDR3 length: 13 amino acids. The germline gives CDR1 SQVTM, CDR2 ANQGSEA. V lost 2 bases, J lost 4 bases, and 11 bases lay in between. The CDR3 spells CSVERLSATEAFF. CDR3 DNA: TGCAGCGTTGAACGGCTTAGCGCCACTGAAGCTTTCTTT.

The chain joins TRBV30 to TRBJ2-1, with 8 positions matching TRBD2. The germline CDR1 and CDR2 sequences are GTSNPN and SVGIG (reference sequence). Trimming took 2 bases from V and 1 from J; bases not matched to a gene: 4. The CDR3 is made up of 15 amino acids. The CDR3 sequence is CAWSRTSGSYNEQFF. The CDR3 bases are TGTGCCTGGAGTCGTACTAGCGGATCCTACAATGAGCAGTTCTTC.

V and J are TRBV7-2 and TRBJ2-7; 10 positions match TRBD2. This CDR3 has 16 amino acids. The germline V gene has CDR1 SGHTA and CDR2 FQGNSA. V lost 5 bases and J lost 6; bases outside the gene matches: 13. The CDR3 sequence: CASSPQSGRAPFEQYF. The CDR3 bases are TGTGCCAGCAGCCCCCAGAGCGGGAGGGCTCCTTTCGAGCAGTACTTC.

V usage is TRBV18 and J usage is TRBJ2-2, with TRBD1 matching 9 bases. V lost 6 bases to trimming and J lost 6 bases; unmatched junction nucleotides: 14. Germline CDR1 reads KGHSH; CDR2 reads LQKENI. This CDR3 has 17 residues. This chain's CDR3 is CASSAFVPGQGSGELFF. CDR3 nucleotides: TGTGCCAGCTCTGCATTTGTCCCGGGACAGGGTTCCGGGGAGCTGTTTTTT.

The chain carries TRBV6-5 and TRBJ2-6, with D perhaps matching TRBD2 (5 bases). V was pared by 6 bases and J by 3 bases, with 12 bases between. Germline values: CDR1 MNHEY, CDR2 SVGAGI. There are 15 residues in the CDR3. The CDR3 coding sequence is TGTGCCAGCAGCTCTCTCGGACTTGGGGCCAACGTCCTGACTTTC. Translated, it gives CASSSLGLGANVLTF.

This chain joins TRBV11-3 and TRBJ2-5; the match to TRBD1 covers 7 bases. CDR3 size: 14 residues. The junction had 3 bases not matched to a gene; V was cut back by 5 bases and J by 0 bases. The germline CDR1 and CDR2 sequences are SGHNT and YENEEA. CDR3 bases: TGTGCCAGCAGCAGGGACAGAAACCAAGAGACCCAGTACTTC. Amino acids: CASSRDRNQETQYF.

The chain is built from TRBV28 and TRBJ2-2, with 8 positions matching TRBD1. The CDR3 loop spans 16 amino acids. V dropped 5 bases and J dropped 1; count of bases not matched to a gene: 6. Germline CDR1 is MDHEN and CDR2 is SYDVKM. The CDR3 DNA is TGTGCCAGCAGTGGCCGGGACAGGAGGAACACCGGGGAGCTGTTTTTT. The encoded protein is CASSGRDRRNTGELFF.

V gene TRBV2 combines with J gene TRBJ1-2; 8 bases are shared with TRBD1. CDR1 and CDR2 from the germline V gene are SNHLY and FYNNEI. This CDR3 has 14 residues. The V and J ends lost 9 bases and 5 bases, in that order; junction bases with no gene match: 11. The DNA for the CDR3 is TGTGCCAGTTACTTTCAGGGGGCGAGTTATGGCTACACCTTC. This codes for CASYFQGASYGYTF. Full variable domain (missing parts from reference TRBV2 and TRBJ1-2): EPEVTQTPSHQVTQMGQEVILRCVPISNHLYFYWYRQILGQKVEFLVSFYNNEISEKSEIFDDQFSVERPDGSNFTLKIRSTKLEDSAMYFCASYFQGASYGYTFGSGTRLTVV.